The entry below describes one T cell receptor beta chain. Other nucleotide sequences from this sample produce the same CDR3. The germline gives CDR1 MNHEY, CDR2 SVGAGI. The V and J ends lost 6 bases and 2 bases, in that order; junction bases with no gene match: 4. This CDR3 contains 14 residues. Donors were grouped by their self-reported clinical history. Recovered Cohort 3 donors showed two negative PCRs, clearance, or symptom resolution. In the original processing: Scientists estimated how many nucleated cells there were by amplifying reference gene primers. TCRdb's table, derived via immunoSEQ multiplex PCR, lists solely in-frame clones and lacks some. The DNA gave D and trimming, while V, J and clone size come from that table. The table shows a few hundred thousand clones, with more than 75% occurring only once. This record belongs to a study of blood T cell repertoires in COVID-19. As for the study in general: The samples span acute and convalescent COVID-19 from the United States, Italy and Spain.

The sample consisted of PBMCs or T cells enriched from blood (not recorded which). This receptor was taken from a woman between 18 and 30 years old who had recovered from COVID-19. The V call is TRBV6-5, the J call TRBJ1-2; TRBD1 agrees at 9 bases. CDR3 DNA sequence: TGTGCCAGCAGCCGCGGACAGGGGAACTATGGCTACACCTTC. As protein: CASSRGQGNYGYTF.